These 24 T cell receptor beta chains originate from one sample sequenced in a study of blood T cell repertoires in COVID-19. Here immunoSEQ multiplex PCR was the method, and the copy in TCRdb shows in-frame clones only, minus some. The table has about 220,000 clones, 82% seen once. Sequencing was done on a sample of peripheral blood. Every receptor here comes from a woman at least 80 years old with acute or convalescent COVID-19.

The J gene is TRBJ1-6, the V gene TRBV27; possible D gene TRBD1, 5 bases. The CDR3 covers 14 residues. V was pared by 4 bases and J by 5 bases, with 9 bases between. Germline V gene sequence: CDR1 MNHEY, CDR2 SMNVEV (reference sequence). CDR3 in amino acids: CASSYGGNNSPLHF. CDR3 in DNA: TGTGCCAGCAGTTATGGGGGGAATAATTCACCCCTCCACTTT.

The genes are TRBV7-8 and TRBJ1-3; D uncertain. The CDR3 length is 15 residues. Trimming cost V 1 base and J 1 base, with 8 bases left between them. In germline, CDR1 is SGHVS, CDR2 FQNEAQ. The DNA for the CDR3 is TGTGCCAGCAGCTTAGAACCCAGATCTGGAAACACCATATATTTT. Protein sequence: CASSLEPRSGNTIYF.

This rearrangement joins TRBV7-2 to TRBJ2-1; TRBD1 matches 9 bases. The CDR3 runs 14 residues. With V trimmed by 3 bases and J by 8 bases, 5 bases remained unmatched. CDR1 and CDR2 (germline): SGHTA, FQGNSA. The CDR3, as DNA: TGTGCCAGCAGCTTCCGGACAGGGGAGCATGAGCAGTTCTTC. Its protein product is CASSFRTGEHEQFF. The full variable domain, completed using reference TRBV7-2 and TRBJ2-1, is GAGVSQSPSNKVTEKGKDVELRCDPISGHTALYWYRQSLGQGLEFLIYFQGNSAPDKSGLPSDRFSAERTGGSVSTLTIQRTQQEDSAVYLCASSFRTGEHEQFFGPGTRLTVL.

The rearrangement joins TRBV9 to TRBJ1-1, with TRBD1 matching 7 bases. V trimming: 3 bases; J trimming: 3 bases; junction bases outside the gene matches: 5. CDR1 SGDLS and CDR2 YYNGEE come from the germline V gene. The CDR3 length is 14 residues. In DNA, the CDR3 is TGTGCCAGCAGCGCCGGGACAGCCGACACTGAAGCTTTCTTT. Encoded protein: CASSAGTADTEAFF.

This rearrangement joins TRBV2 to TRBJ1-5; D may be TRBD1 (6 bases). Trimming pared 2 bases from V and 7 bases from J, leaving 15 bases between. CDR3 length: 15 amino acids. Germline V gene lookup returns CDR1 SNHLY and CDR2 FYNNEI. The CDR3: CASSETRGAGQPQHF. The CDR3 DNA follows: TGTGCCAGCAGTGAAACCAGGGGCGCAGGCCAGCCCCAGCATTTT.

As to this clone: At one of its ends the junction is not consistent with the germline gene, which may arise from a read error. The gene calls are TRBV5-6 and TRBJ1-1; TRBD1 might be the D (5 bases). The CDR3 length is 15 residues. Germline CDR1 reads SGHDT; CDR2 reads YYEEEE. The CDR3 DNA reads as TGTGCCAGCACCTTGGTGGGGGGATTGAACACTGAAGCTTTCTTT. The encoded protein is CASTLVGGLNTEAFF.

The rearrangement links TRBV6-2 or TRBV6-3 to TRBJ2-1, with a tentative D call TRBD2 (6 bases). V shed 0 bases and J shed 6 bases, with 12 bases lying between them. The CDR3 is 15 residues long. Germline CDR1 is MNHEY and CDR2 is SVGEGT. The CDR3 protein is CASSYSRRVGNEQFF. The CDR3 coding sequence is TGTGCCAGCAGTTACTCGAGGAGGGTAGGCAATGAGCAGTTCTTC.

The chain is built from TRBV19 and TRBJ1-5, with a weak D call TRBD1 (5 bases). The CDR3 length is 16 residues. The germline V gene has CDR1 LNHDA and CDR2 SQIVND (reference sequence). Trimming cost V 6 bases and J 4 bases, with 19 bases left between them. CDR3 nucleotide sequence: TGTGCCAGTAGGACAGTGGGGGACTTAGGGAATCAGCCCCAGCATTTT. As protein: CASRTVGDLGNQPQHF.

This chain joins TRBV19 and TRBJ2-6; no definite D call. The CDR3 totals 19 residues. Germline lookup yields CDR1 LNHDA and CDR2 SQIVND (reference sequence). Between the trimmed V and J ends, which lost 6 bases and 0 bases, there was a span of 21 bases. As DNA, the CDR3 is TGTGCCAGTAGAAAATCTGGAATGGGCCCTGGCTCTGGGGCCAACGTCCTGACTTTC. Translation gives CASRKSGMGPGSGANVLTF.

This chain uses TRBV28 with TRBJ1-6, with TRBD1 matching 7 bases. The V segment lost 4 bases and the J segment 7 bases; nucleotides outside the gene matches: 7. CDR1 is MDHEN, CDR2 SYDVKM, per germline. The CDR3 contains 15 residues. Here the CDR3 DNA reads TGTGCCAGCAGTTCCCCGACAGGGAAGAATTCACCCCTCCACTTT. This translates into CASSSPTGKNSPLHF.

CDR3 sequence: CASSLWTGNTGELFF. CDR3 coding DNA: TGCGCCAGCAGCTTGTGGACAGGGAACACCGGGGAGCTGTTTTTT. V is TRBV5-1 and J is TRBJ2-2, with 7 bases fitting TRBD1. With V trimmed by 1 base and J by 1 base, 1 base remained unmatched. This CDR3 has 15 amino acids. Germline V gene sequence: CDR1 SGHRS, CDR2 YFSETQ. The complete variable domain, with remaining parts taken from reference TRBV5-1 and TRBJ2-2, reads KAGVTQTPRYLIKTRGQQVTLSCSPISGHRSVSWYQQTPGQGLQFLFEYFSETQRNKGNFPGRFSGRQFSNSRSEMNVSTLELGDSALYLCASSLWTGNTGELFFGEGSRLTVL.

CDR3 loop: CASSEEVLGSASIGYTF. The CDR3 coding sequence is TGTGCCAGCAGCGAGGAGGTACTAGGATCCGCCTCTATTGGCTACACCTTC. The chain has TRBV9 and TRBJ1-2; no clear D. CDR3 length: 17 amino acids. CDR1 SGDLS and CDR2 YYNGEE come from the germline V gene. V dropped 3 bases and J dropped 7 bases, with 25 bases sitting between them.

This clone has a handful of counts. The gene calls are TRBV7-2 and TRBJ2-1; 8 bases match TRBD2. Germline CDR1 is SGHTA and CDR2 is FQGNSA. Unmatched junction bases numbered 9, after V lost 2 bases and J lost 9 bases. The CDR3 contains 15 residues. CDR3 nucleotides: TGTGCCAGCAGCTTAAACGGGGGGGTAGGGAGTGAGCAGTTCTTC. Translation: CASSLNGGVGSEQFF. Full variable domain (rest looked up from reference TRBV7-2 and TRBJ2-1): GAGVSQSPSNKVTEKGKDVELRCDPISGHTALYWYRQSLGQGLEFLIYFQGNSAPDKSGLPSDRFSAERTGGSVSTLTIQRTQQEDSAVYLCASSLNGGVGSEQFFGPGTRLTVL.

This clone is a singleton in its sample. Here the CDR3 reads CASSYPPGQGIYGYTF. The CDR3 DNA reads as TGTGCCAGCAGTTACCCTCCGGGACAGGGGATCTATGGCTACACCTTC. The rearrangement joins TRBV6-6 to TRBJ1-2, with TRBD1 matching 10 bases. The V segment lost 2 bases and the J segment 4 bases; nucleotides outside the gene matches: 7. Per the germline V gene, CDR1 is MNHNY and CDR2 is SVGAGI (reference sequence). The CDR3 contains 16 residues.

This clone was seen a handful of times. A junction end diverges from the germline sequence, so it may reflect a read error. The chain carries TRBV11-2 and TRBJ1-6; D unresolved. Germline CDR1 and CDR2: SGHAT and FQNNGV. The CDR3 is made up of 14 amino acids. CDR3: CASSLEGGLSPLHF. The CDR3 nucleotides are TGTGCCAGCAGCCTAGAGGGAGGACTTTCACCCCTCCACTTT. The full variable domain, its missing parts supplied by reference TRBV11-2 and TRBJ1-6, is EAGVAQSPRYKIIEKRQSVAFWCNPISGHATLYWYQQILGQGPKLLIQFQNNGVVDDSQLPKDRFSAERLKGVDSTLKIQPAKLEDSAVYLCASSLEGGLSPLHFGNGTRLTVT.

This clone showed up just once. The J gene is TRBJ2-1, the V gene TRBV5-1, with D perhaps matching TRBD2 (5 bases). Trimming cost V 6 bases and J 7 bases, with 17 bases left between them. Germline loops: CDR1 SGHRS, CDR2 YFSETQ. The CDR3 contains 14 residues. The chain's CDR3 is CASTLGIPLNEQFF. In nucleotides, the CDR3 is TGCGCCAGCACACTAGGGATTCCCCTTAATGAGCAGTTCTTC.

CDR3 sequence (DNA): TGTGCCAGCAGCCCCCGGACAGGCCTCTCTGGGGCCAACGTCCTGACTTTC. Translating gives CASSPRTGLSGANVLTF. This rearrangement joins TRBV5-4 to TRBJ2-6; 7 bases line up with TRBD1. Looked up from germline, CDR1 is SGHNT and CDR2 is YYREEE (reference sequence). CDR3 length: 17 amino acids. Trimming cost V 4 bases and J 0 bases; bases outside gene matches: 7.

This chain connects TRBV5-6 to TRBJ1-5; D might be TRBD1 (5 bases). The CDR3 has 14 amino acids. Germline V lookup: CDR1 SGHDT, CDR2 YYEEEE. The V and J ends lost 6 bases and 0 bases respectively, with 10 bases between them. In nucleotides, the CDR3 is TGTGCCAGCAACGGCAGGGCTAGCAATCAGCCCCAGCATTTT. Its translation is CASNGRASNQPQHF.

V gene TRBV10-3 combines with J gene TRBJ1-5, with D maybe TRBD1 (5 bases). From germline, CDR1 is ENHRY and CDR2 SYGVKD. The V end was cut by 4 bases, the J end by 5 bases, with 9 bases between. The CDR3 runs 13 residues. DNA of the CDR3: TGTGCCATCAGTGGGGGCATCGATCAGCCCCAGCATTTT. Its translation: CAISGGIDQPQHF.

The chain links TRBV11-3 to TRBJ2-7, with D hard to call. Trimming left V 5 bases short and J 3 bases short, with 11 bases between. The CDR3 is 13 amino acids. Per germline, CDR1 SGHNT and CDR2 YENEEA. As DNA, the CDR3 is TGTGCCAGCAGCATCTATGCTAACTACGAGCAGTACTTC. Residues: CASSIYANYEQYF.

The chain recombines TRBV5-5 with TRBJ2-3; weak D call: TRBD1 (5 bases). V was clipped by 4 bases and J by 0 bases, with 12 bases between them. CDR1 and CDR2 (germline): SGHKS, YYEKEE (reference sequence). The CDR3 is 15 residues long. The CDR3, as DNA: TGTGCCAGCAGCATTGACAGTACTAGCACAGATACGCAGTATTTT. Residues: CASSIDSTSTDTQYF.

This chain links TRBV5-1 with TRBJ1-2; 8 bases match TRBD1. This CDR3 has 13 residues. Unmatched junction bases numbered 8, after V lost 5 bases and J lost 8 bases. CDR1 and CDR2 from the germline V gene are SGHRS and YFSETQ. This CDR3 is CASSPQGAVGYTF. For the CDR3, the DNA is TGCGCCAGCAGTCCTCAGGGGGCCGTGGGCTACACCTTC.

The rearrangement joins TRBV6-2 or TRBV6-3 to TRBJ1-1; D remains unclear. Between the trimmed V and J ends, which lost 2 bases and 1 base, there was a span of 8 bases. Germline loops: CDR1 MNHEY, CDR2 SVGEGT. The CDR3 has 14 residues. CDR3 coding DNA: TGTGCCAGCAGTTACGACAATTGGAACACTGAAGCTTTCTTT. Its protein product is CASSYDNWNTEAFF.

The chain uses TRBV2 and TRBJ2-6, with D hard to call. The V end lost 10 bases, the J end lost 0 bases, and 10 bases lay between the germline ends. The length of the CDR3 is 14 residues. CDR1 and CDR2 from the germline V gene are SNHLY and FYNNEI. The CDR3 DNA follows: TGTGCCACCAGACGCGGCTCTGGGGCCAACGTCCTGACTTTC. Protein sequence: CATRRGSGANVLTF. The full variable domain, its missing parts supplied by reference TRBV2 and TRBJ2-6, is EPEVTQTPSHQVTQMGQEVILRCVPISNHLYFYWYRQILGQKVEFLVSFYNNEISEKSEIFDDQFSVERPDGSNFTLKIRSTKLEDSAMYFCATRRGSGANVLTFGAGSRLTVL.